This T cell receptor beta chain came from a study of PD-L1 blockade in urothelial cancer. Profiled with immunoSEQ multiplex PCR; TCRdb holds only in-frame clones, not every one. The table includes about 66,000 clones, roughly 90% detected once. Findings and limits, study-wide: By 3 weeks, tumor-associated blood clones had expanded more in durable-benefit patients.

The time point denotes: peripheral blood 6 weeks after treatment start. CDR1 is SGHRS and CDR2 is YFSETQ in the germline V gene. Unmatched junction bases numbered 8, after V lost 5 bases and J lost 4 bases. This CDR3 region has 14 residues. As regards this clone: Antigen specificity is unknown.

The chain links TRBV5-1 to TRBJ1-2; 7 positions agree with TRBD1. The specimen was PBMCs, collected around atezolizumab (anti-PD-L1) treatment. This TCR came from a man aged 60 to 69 with urothelial cancer. CDR3 nucleotides: TGCGCCAGCAGTCGGGACAGACCTTCCTATGGCTACACCTTC. Protein product: CASSRDRPSYGYTF.